The rows below give T cell receptor beta chains drawn from one sample of a study of T-cell reconstitution after alpha-beta-depleted transplantation in children. TCRdb reanalysed the PCR reads using MiXCR and keeps one entry per CDR3 protein. The sample carries 900,000 or so distinct CDR3 sequences, approximately 15% recorded once. The input for sequencing was PBMCs, mostly from graft donor cells, taken 360 days after TCRalphabeta/CD19-depleted stem cell transplant. These receptors all come from a male patient under 18 who had a stem cell transplant for acute lymphoblastic leukemia, so the T cells may come from the graft donor. CDR3s include the opening cysteine and the closing phenylalanine or tryptophan. Each record gives: V gene, clone size, J gene, D gene, CDR3 protein, CDR3 DNA. The D gene is left open where the match is weak. Rows give clone size only sometimes, using once, few, many, or a class for an expanded clone.

TRBV6-5,many,TRBJ2-6,TRBD2,CASSYRDYGANVLTF,TGTGCCAGCAGTTACCGGGACTATGGGGCCAACGTCCTGACTTTC
TRBV5-1,few,TRBJ2-7,NA,CASSFNTGGTSYEQYF,TGCGCCAGCAGCTTCAATACAGGCGGAACCTCCTACGAGCAGTACTTC
TRBV20-1,many,TRBJ2-7,NA,CSAKETPGNEQYF,TGCAGTGCTAAGGAAACTCCTGGGAACGAGCAGTACTTC
TRBV5-1,few,TRBJ1-1,TRBD1,CASSLVRDRGDTEAFF,TGCGCCAGCAGCTTGGTTCGGGACAGGGGTGACACTGAAGCTTTCTTT
TRBV12-3/TRBV12-4,many,TRBJ1-1,NA,CASSLGGWTEAFF,TGTGCCAGCAGTTTAGGGGGCTGGACTGAAGCTTTCTTT
TRBV4-2,many,TRBJ2-7,TRBD2,CASSQGPAGKSYEQYF,TGTGCCAGCAGCCAAGGTCCAGCGGGAAAGTCCTACGAGCAGTACTTC
TRBV7-8,NA,TRBJ2-7,NA,CASSLSGRNSYEQYF,TGTGCCAGCAGCTTATCAGGACGGAACTCCTACGAGCAGTACTTC
TRBV5-4,few,TRBJ2-4,NA,CASSPGTPHIQYF,TGTGCCAGCAGCCCCGGGACACCCCACATTCAGTACTTC
TRBV29-1,many,TRBJ2-2,NA,CSVEGVTGELFF,TGCAGCGTTGAGGGGGTCACCGGGGAGCTGTTTTTT
TRBV5-1,NA,TRBJ2-1,NA,CASSLVVGPNNEQFF,TGCGCCAGCAGCTTGGTAGTTGGACCTAACAATGAGCAGTTCTTC
TRBV5-4,few,TRBJ2-1,TRBD2,CATILAGGRNEQFF,TGTGCCACCATACTAGCGGGAGGGCGGAATGAGCAGTTCTTC
TRBV28,few,TRBJ1-5,NA,CASSFPFGNQPQHF,TGTGCCAGCAGTTTTCCGTTCGGCAATCAGCCCCAGCATTTT
TRBV15,few,TRBJ2-5,NA,CATSSWTSSQTQYF,TGTGCCACCAGCAGTTGGACTTCCTCTCAGACCCAGTACTTC